The 4 T cell receptor beta chains below come from one sample, sequenced in a study of blood T cell repertoires in COVID-19. Assay: immunoSEQ multiplex PCR; the TCRdb copy retains only in-frame clones and omits some. The data contain 90,000 or so clones, approximately 84% of them singletons. Sequenced sample: peripheral blood. Source of these receptors: an elderly man with active or convalescent COVID-19.

The chain employs TRBV10-3 and TRBJ2-1; a possible D gene is TRBD2 (5 bases). The CDR3 runs to 15 residues. V lost 3 bases and J lost 7, with 16 bases in between. Germline loops: CDR1 ENHRY, CDR2 SYGVKD. The CDR3 DNA is TGTGCCATCAGTGATAGGTCCAGGAGCGGAAATGAGCAGTTCTTC. It codes for CAISDRSRSGNEQFF.

The CDR3 region is CASSDSRGETQYF. CDR3 DNA: TGTGCCAGCAGTGACTCGAGGGGGGAGACCCAGTACTTC. The chain has TRBV6-4 and TRBJ2-5; TRBD1 is a possible D gene (6 bases). The CDR3 runs 13 residues. CDR1 and CDR2 (germline): MRHNA, SNTAGT. Trimming stripped 0 bases from V and 5 bases from J, with 7 bases between.

The V call is TRBV24-1, the J call TRBJ1-4; tentatively, D is TRBD1 (5 bases). V was pared by 4 bases and J by 8 bases, with 13 bases between. The CDR3 totals 14 residues. Germline V gene lookup returns CDR1 KGHDR and CDR2 SFDVKD. The CDR3 is CATSEGGVDEKLFF. CDR3 sequence (DNA): TGTGCCACCAGTGAGGGGGGGGTGGACGAAAAACTGTTTTTT.

The gene calls are TRBV10-3 and TRBJ2-3; TRBD2 agrees at 7 bases. CDR1 and CDR2 from the germline V gene are ENHRY and SYGVKD. Trimming removed 8 bases from V and 0 bases from J; junction bases left unmatched: 8. This CDR3 is 15 amino acids long. The CDR3 bases are TGTGCCATCGGGGGGGACTACGCTAGCACAGATACGCAGTATTTT. It translates to CAIGGDYASTDTQYF.